The 11 T cell receptor beta chains reported below all come from one sample, sequenced in a study of blood T cell repertoires in COVID-19. Repertoires were generated with immunoSEQ multiplex PCR, while TCRdb's copy carries only in-frame clones and drops some. Counted here are about 77,000 clones, roughly nine tenths occurring once; the ten biggest clones make up approximately 16%. The sample comprised peripheral blood. Every receptor here comes from a woman older than 75 with active or convalescent COVID-19.

The rearrangement uses TRBV2 and TRBJ2-6; no clear D. The CDR3 covers 15 residues. V dropped 2 bases and J dropped 0 bases, with 5 bases sitting between them. From germline, CDR1 is SNHLY and CDR2 FYNNEI. This chain's CDR3 is CASSESRSGANVLTF. The CDR3 bases are TGTGCCAGCAGTGAATCCCGCTCTGGGGCCAACGTCCTGACTTTC.

The CDR3 nucleotides read TGTGCCAGCTCACCACATGGCGGAAGCACAGATACGCAGTATTTT. It codes for CASSPHGGSTDTQYF. The V call is TRBV18, the J call TRBJ2-3; D remains ambiguous. Germline V gives CDR1 KGHSH, CDR2 LQKENI. The germline V and J ends were trimmed by 1 base and 0 bases, with 8 bases remaining between them. The CDR3 sequence is 15 residues long.

The chain couples TRBV27 to TRBJ2-7; the D gene is possibly TRBD1 (5 bases). The CDR3 has 16 residues. CDR1 is MNHEY and CDR2 is SMNVEV in the germline V gene (reference sequence). V shed 5 bases and J shed 2 bases, with 19 bases lying between them. For the CDR3, the DNA is TGTGCCAGCAGTCCCTTGTTGAGACAGCGTACCTACGAGCAGTACTTC. Protein: CASSPLLRQRTYEQYF.

The sample holds a few counts of this clone. The chain links TRBV5-1 to TRBJ1-5; D is unclear. CDR3 length: 13 residues. Germline V lookup: CDR1 SGHRS, CDR2 YFSETQ. Deletions cut 5 bases from V and 5 bases from J, with 11 bases between. The CDR3 sequence is CASRLGQDQPQHF. Here the CDR3 DNA reads TGCGCCAGCAGGCTTGGCCAGGATCAGCCCCAGCATTTT. The variable domain in full, completed from reference TRBV5-1 and TRBJ1-5, reads KAGVTQTPRYLIKTRGQQVTLSCSPISGHRSVSWYQQTPGQGLQFLFEYFSETQRNKGNFPGRFSGRQFSNSRSEMNVSTLELGDSALYLCASRLGQDQPQHFGDGTRLSIL.

In its sample, this clone was seen once. This chain uses TRBV6-6 with TRBJ1-1; D is uncertain. Trimming pared 0 bases from V and 4 bases from J, leaving 9 bases between. CDR3 size: 14 residues. The germline gives CDR1 MNHNY, CDR2 SVGAGI (reference sequence). This chain's CDR3 is CASSYSRAPTEAFF. CDR3 DNA sequence: TGTGCCAGCAGTTACTCGAGGGCCCCCACTGAAGCTTTCTTT.

The chain couples TRBV2 to TRBJ2-7; 7 bases line up with TRBD2. The junction had 13 bases not matched to a gene; V was cut back by 8 bases and J by 3 bases. Germline lookup yields CDR1 SNHLY and CDR2 FYNNEI. This CDR3 spans 15 amino acids. The CDR3 loop reads CASRVGGIAYYEQYF. The CDR3 DNA reads TGTGCCAGCCGCGTCGGGGGGATAGCGTACTACGAGCAGTACTTC. The full variable domain, in which reference TRBV2 and TRBJ2-7 provide the parts outside the CDR3, is EPEVTQTPSHQVTQMGQEVILRCVPISNHLYFYWYRQILGQKVEFLVSFYNNEISEKSEIFDDQFSVERPDGSNFTLKIRSTKLEDSAMYFCASRVGGIAYYEQYFGPGTRLTVT.

V and J are TRBV4-1 and TRBJ1-4; D not certain. V shed 0 bases and J shed 10 bases, with 6 bases lying between them. There are 12 residues in the CDR3. Per the germline V gene, CDR1 is MGHRA and CDR2 is YSYEKL. Written as DNA, the CDR3 is TGCGCCAGCAGCCAAGATGCCAGAAAACTGTTTTTT. It specifies CASSQDARKLFF.

The chain is built from TRBV12-3 or TRBV12-4 and TRBJ1-1, with D tentatively TRBD1 (5 bases). V was cut by 6 bases and J by 5 bases, with 13 bases left in between. This CDR3 comprises 13 residues. CDR3 region: CASRGEGRTEAFF. The DNA of the CDR3 is TGTGCCAGCAGAGGGGAGGGAAGGACTGAAGCTTTCTTT.

The chain carries TRBV12-3 or TRBV12-4 and TRBJ1-2, with D possibly matching TRBD1 (6 bases). Trimming shortened V by 6 bases and J by 8 bases, and 13 bases separated the two germline ends. The CDR3 contains 12 residues. CDR3 DNA sequence: TGTGCCAGCAGGGATCAGGGGAAGGGCTACACCTTC. This codes for CASRDQGKGYTF.

The chain combines TRBV9 with TRBJ1-3; D possibly corresponds to TRBD1 (6 bases). Germline assignment: CDR1 SGDLS and CDR2 YYNGEE. Trimming took 4 bases from V and 0 from J, leaving 11 bases between them. The CDR3 contains 15 residues. CDR3 sequence reads: CASSLRDISGNTIYF. The DNA of the CDR3 is TGTGCCAGCAGCCTCCGGGACATCTCTGGAAACACCATATATTTT. Variable domain in full (rest from reference TRBV9 and TRBJ1-3): DSGVTQTPKHLITATGQRVTLRCSPRSGDLSVYWYQQSLDQGLQFLIQYYNGEERAKGNILERFSAQQFPDLHSELNLSSLELGDSALYFCASSLRDISGNTIYFGEGSWLTVV.

This rearrangement joins TRBV7-9 to TRBJ2-5, with TRBD1 matching 10 bases. This CDR3 has 15 amino acids. Per the germline V gene, CDR1 is SEHNR and CDR2 is FQNEAQ (reference sequence). The ends lost 6 bases at V and 5 bases at J; junction bases unmatched: 9. The chain's CDR3 is CASSSWTGGRETQYF. In DNA form, the CDR3 reads TGTGCCAGCAGTTCCTGGACAGGGGGGAGGGAGACCCAGTACTTC.